This TCR beta chain stems from a study of shared clonotypes between healthy human individuals. Germline CDR1 is SGHAT and CDR2 is FQDESV (reference sequence). This CDR3 is 12 amino acids long. V lost 5 bases and J lost 1, with 4 bases in between. It was across several immunoSEQ plates that each subset's genomic DNA was evenly split. Using immunoSEQ multiplex PCR, the repertoire was profiled, and TCRdb retains in-frame clones only, with some absent. Here the sample spans 330,000 or so clones, 74% being singletons. The chain links TRBV11-1 to TRBJ2-3; D remains unclear. This TCR was recovered from a young man in good health. The source material was memory CD4+ T cells sorted from blood. Subset denoted: CD45RA-negative fraction. The CDR3 region is CASSKGTDTQYF. The CDR3 DNA is TGTGCCAGCAGCAAGGGCACAGATACGCAGTATTTT.